Listed here is a single T cell receptor beta chain. Its target antigen remains unknown. Base qualities are not at hand, and no much larger clone is one base apart. The trim is 3 bases for V and 1 base for J, with a gap of 19 bases between the germline ends. Taken from cysteine to phenylalanine, the CDR3 has 17 residues. The DNA shown is the 51-base CDR3, in frame from base 1. As encoded in the germline V gene, CDR1 is MGHRA while CDR2 is YSYEKL. Using the deep immunoSEQ assay, TCR CDR3 regions were amplified from genomic DNA by multiplex PCR. Extracted genomic DNA from each cell subset was distributed evenly across all wells of several immunoSEQ 96-well plates, and each plate was treated as a replicate. For sorted subsets, each replicate PCR was loaded with 200 ng genomic DNA, equivalent to some 31,000 T cell genomes. The purified libraries were quantified using a Qubit 3.0 fluorometer, sized with a Bioanalyzer 2100, and then quantified again using the KAPA Library Quantification kit. Every immunoSEQ 96-well plate was sequenced on a separate single-read 150-cycle Illumina NextSeq 550 flow cell. From the authors' description of their analysis: The immunoSEQ output contained only junctional sequences without quality scores, so filtering could not match that applied to full-length reads. Sequences were annotated with PyIR, a Python wrapper for IgBLAST v1.9, using IMGT germline references to assign V/J genes and CDR3. Reads were removed for weak V/J assignments (E-value above 1e-6), missing CDR3, stop codons, out-of-frame junctions, or ambiguous translated residues. V3J clonotypes were defined as sequences sharing an identical inferred V gene, J gene, and CDR3 amino acid sequence. Percentage overlap between repertoires was calculated by dividing the number of shared unique clonotypes by the size of the smaller repertoire. Repertoire richness was assessed with RTK rarefaction, the Chao1 estimator, and Recon v2.1 estimates of unobserved clonotypes. Generation probabilities were computed with OLGA for all TCRbeta clonotypes obtained by the gDNA method from a few donors. TCRdb obtained this table from immuneACCESS and retained in-frame rearrangements with V and J assigned. These tables miss some clones; where compared with another copy, unresolved V genes account for less than half of the shortfall, and the remainder is unexplained. Clone size and V and J calls were adopted from that table, with D and trimming inferred from the DNA. Here the sample has around 2.5 million clones; approximately 93% occur a single time. Of the sample, 0.36% is held by the ten largest clones.

This specimen comes from a study of shared clonotypes between healthy human individuals (dated by TCRdb to the early 2020s). At the level of the whole study: A couple of women and a few men aged 18 to 49 years were included in the cohort. For each donor, three plates each were used for CD4 naive and CD4 memory, two plates were used for CD8 naive, and one plate was used for CD8 memory. To estimate repertoire size and how much clonotype sharing occurs between individuals, the study deeply sequenced the blood TCR repertoires of roughly 5 healthy adults. Libraries were prepared and TCR repertoires were sequenced by different laboratories using diverse techniques, in order to increase sequencing depth and limit assay-specific biases. Between about 0.9 and 10 billion PBMCs per donor were obtained by leukapheresis. What the study reported, not specific to this receptor: Based on pairwise subsampling, the degree of clonotype sharing among donors was expected to be affected by sequencing depth. About 4.5% of naive CD4, around 4% of naive CD8, 2% to 2.5% of memory CD4, and 0.35% to 0.4% of memory CD8 clonotypes were shared across a few donors. Compared with non-shared clonotypes, clonotypes shared by all four sorted-subset donors had higher generation probabilities. Sampling was limited to blood, and TCR repertoires in tissue likely differ from TCR repertoires in blood. Naive subsets generally had larger estimated clonotype richness than memory subsets did. The small number of donors limited the genetic and exposure-history diversity represented. Even with the large sequencing depth, rarefaction of the sorted-subset datasets indicated that sequencing was incomplete.

The donors were healthy, HIV-negative adults with no recently reported acute infections or vaccinations. All donors were Caucasian adults living in Nashville, Tennessee, USA. CD4+ T cells were enriched by magnetic negative selection; naive cells were then positively selected on CD45RA, and the negative fraction formed the memory subset. After blood collection by leukapheresis, PBMCs were isolated using Ficoll-Histopaque density gradient centrifugation and then cryopreserved in the vapor phase of liquid nitrogen. Purity and quantity of every magnetically sorted T cell population were checked by analytical flow cytometry. Genomic DNA was isolated from every sorted fraction and measured by UV absorbance on a Nanodrop 2000c.

The V gene is TRBV4-1 and the J gene is TRBJ2-7; a weak D assignment points to TRBD2 (6 bases agree). The sequence was obtained from a man between 18 and 29 years old in good health. Some clones in this sample may be carry-over from other donors' samples. The source material was naive CD4+ T cells from PBMCs. This specimen's cell subset or site label, interpreted: CD45RA+ positively selected. The encoded CDR3 is CASSQTPRRGSSYEQYF. The sequenced DNA is TGCGCCAGCAGCCAGACCCCAAGGAGGGGATCATCCTACGAGCAGTACTTC.